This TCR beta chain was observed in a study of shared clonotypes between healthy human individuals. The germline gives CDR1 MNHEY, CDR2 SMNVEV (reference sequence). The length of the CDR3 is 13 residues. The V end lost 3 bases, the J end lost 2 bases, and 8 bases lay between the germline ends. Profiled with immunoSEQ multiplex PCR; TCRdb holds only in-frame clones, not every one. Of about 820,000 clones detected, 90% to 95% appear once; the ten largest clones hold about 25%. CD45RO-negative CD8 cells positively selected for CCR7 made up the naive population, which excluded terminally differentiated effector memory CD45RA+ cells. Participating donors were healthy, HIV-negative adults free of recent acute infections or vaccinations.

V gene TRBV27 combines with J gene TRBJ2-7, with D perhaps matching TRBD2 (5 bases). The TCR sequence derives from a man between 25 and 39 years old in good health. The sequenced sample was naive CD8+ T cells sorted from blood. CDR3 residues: CASSFSGTYEQYF. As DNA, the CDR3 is TGTGCCAGCAGTTTCTCCGGGACCTACGAGCAGTACTTC.